Shown below are 11 T cell receptor beta chains from a single sample sequenced in a study of beta chain features in type 1 diabetes. Expressed TCRB transcripts were sequenced after all isolated RNA was converted to cDNA. Profiled with immunoSEQ multiplex PCR; TCRdb holds only in-frame clones, not every one. The sample holds approximately 400,000 clones, around 16% seen once. The source material was naive CD4+ T cells from blood. The receptors shown here come from a woman aged 18-29 years in good health.

In its sample, this clone was seen a few times. In DNA, the CDR3 is TGTGCCAGCAGCTTACAGGGAGACGAAAAACTGTTTTTT. Its translation: CASSLQGDEKLFF. J is TRBJ1-4 and V is TRBV5-4, with D tentatively TRBD1 (6 bases). The CDR3 has 13 residues. Trimming shortened V by 2 bases and J by 8 bases, and 10 bases separated the two germline ends. Per the germline V gene, CDR1 is SGHNT and CDR2 is YYREEE (reference sequence). Supplemented by reference TRBV5-4 and TRBJ1-4, the full variable domain reads ETGVTQSPTHLIKTRGQQVTLRCSSQSGHNTVSWYQQALGQGPQFIFQYYREEENGRGNFPPRFSGLQFPNYSSELNVNALELDDSALYLCASSLQGDEKLFFGSGTQLSVL.

This clone has more than one count but fewer than ten. The chain joins TRBV6-5 to TRBJ2-2; 10 nucleotides agree with TRBD2. The CDR3 length is 16 residues. The trim removed 4 bases at V and 2 bases at J, leaving 4 bases unmatched. In germline, CDR1 is MNHEY, CDR2 SVGAGI. The CDR3 loop is CASSFWTSGNTGELFF. The CDR3 bases are TGTGCCAGCAGTTTCTGGACTAGCGGAAACACCGGGGAGCTGTTTTTT.

This clone occurred a few times. This sequence joins TRBV6-1 and TRBJ2-7, with D possibly being TRBD1 (6 bases). Germline V gives CDR1 MNHNS, CDR2 SASEGT. V lost 8 bases to trimming and J lost 4 bases, with 18 bases between them. The CDR3 loop spans 14 amino acids. The CDR3 reads CASDPGHGIYEQYF. In nucleotides, the CDR3 is TGTGCCAGCGATCCGGGACACGGGATTTACGAGCAGTACTTC.

This clone was seen a handful of times. V is TRBV7-6 and J is TRBJ2-5; D ambiguous. Trimming cost V 4 bases and J 0 bases, with 3 bases left between them. The CDR3 length is 12 residues. Per the germline V gene, CDR1 is SGHVS and CDR2 is FNYEAQ. The CDR3 spells CASSSYQETQYF. The DNA for the CDR3 is TGTGCCAGCAGCTCGTACCAAGAGACCCAGTACTTC.

The chain uses TRBV5-1 and TRBJ2-1, with 8 positions matching TRBD2. V shed 0 bases and J 7 bases; nucleotides not matched to a gene: 9. This CDR3 is 16 amino acids long. The germline gives CDR1 SGHRS, CDR2 YFSETQ. DNA of the CDR3: TGCGCCAGCAGCTTGGTCTCTGGCGGGAGGATTAATGAGCAGTTCTTC. Translating gives CASSLVSGGRINEQFF.

The J gene is TRBJ1-2, the V gene TRBV5-4; 7 bases line up with TRBD1. Germline values: CDR1 SGHNT, CDR2 YYREEE (reference sequence). Trimming at V came to 2 bases and at J to 7 bases, leaving 5 bases not matched to a gene. There are 13 residues in the CDR3. The CDR3 sequence is CASSFYRGVGYTF. DNA for the CDR3: TGTGCCAGCAGCTTTTACAGGGGAGTTGGCTACACCTTC.

The table lists this clone with a few counts. V gene TRBV4-1 combines with J gene TRBJ2-5; a weak D match, TRBD1 (7 bases). The V and J ends lost 2 bases and 5 bases respectively, with 15 bases between them. Per germline, CDR1 MGHRA and CDR2 YSYEKL. This CDR3 has 15 amino acids. The CDR3 loop is CASSQSGGRMETQYF. CDR3 bases: TGCGCCAGCAGCCAATCAGGGGGGAGAATGGAGACCCAGTACTTC.

The chain employs TRBV5-1 and TRBJ2-5, with D possibly matching TRBD2 (5 bases). Trimming left V 2 bases short and J 2 bases short, with 13 bases between. CDR3 length equals 15 residues. Germline CDR1 and CDR2: SGHRS and YFSETQ. The CDR3 region has the DNA TGCGCCAGCAGCTTTACCCGGAGCGGACAAGAGACCCAGTACTTC. Translation gives CASSFTRSGQETQYF.

This clone was seen only a few times. Within the sample, other DNA sequences also encode this same CDR3. The chain recombines TRBV5-4 with TRBJ1-5, with 8 bases matching TRBD1. The germline V gene has CDR1 SGHNT and CDR2 YYREEE (reference sequence). The CDR3 consists of 14 residues. The J segment lost 4 bases and the V segment lost 4 bases, leaving 4 bases of the junction unmatched. The CDR3 DNA sequence: TGTGCCAGCAGCCTCGACAGGGGAAATCAGCCCCAGCATTTT. It translates to CASSLDRGNQPQHF.

CDR3 nucleotides: TGTGCCAGCAGTGAAACAGGGGGCGACGGCGAGCAGTACTTC. It yields the protein CASSETGGDGEQYF. The chain joins TRBV6-1 to TRBJ2-7; 9 bases fit TRBD1. The CDR3 runs 14 residues. With 2 bases clipped from V and 6 bases from J, the junction kept 5 bases outside the gene matches. Germline CDR1 is MNHNS and CDR2 is SASEGT.

V and J are TRBV2 and TRBJ2-7; D gene ambiguous. V lost 2 bases to trimming and J lost 1 base, with 6 bases between them. CDR1 is SNHLY, CDR2 FYNNEI, per germline. CDR3 length equals 13 residues. As DNA, the CDR3 is TGTGCCAGCAGTGAAAACAGTTCCTACGAGCAGTACTTC. It specifies CASSENSSYEQYF.